These T cell receptor beta chains were read from a single sample in a study of Graves' ophthalmopathy and Graves' hyperthyroidism. TCRdb ran MiXCR on the multiplex PCR reads and lists one entry per CDR3 protein. The sample yields around 1,000,000 distinct CDR3 sequences, about 38% seen once. Sequencing used peripheral blood or thyroid tissue (not recorded which). The receptors were sampled from an adult man with Graves' hyperthyroidism. Both conserved end residues are part of each CDR3. A D gene is named only where the DNA matches it firmly. Expanded clones get a size class; other rows say once, few or many, or leave the size out.

CASSPYGQGRSGANVLTF,TGTGCCAGTAGTCCCTATGGACAGGGACGCTCTGGGGCCAACGTCCTGACTTTC,TRBJ2-6,TRBV19,TRBD1,many
CASSLAKNLQYF,TGTGCCAGCAGTTTAGCGAAAAACCTTCAGTACTTC,TRBJ2-7,TRBV7-9,-,-
CSRTTGGLPTQYF,TGCAGCAGGACGACAGGGGGTCTTCCGACCCAGTACTTC,TRBJ2-5,TRBV29-1,TRBD1,-
CASGLVAQGSSPLHF,TGTGCCAGCGGCTTAGTGGCACAGGGGAGTTCACCCCTCCACTTT,TRBJ1-6,TRBV7-2,TRBD1,-
CASSLSPSGSSGTGGLFF,TGTGCCAGCAGCTTAAGTCCTAGCGGGAGTTCTGGCACCGGGGGGCTGTTTTTT,TRBJ2-2,TRBV7-3,TRBD2,few
CSARDSTGDNEQYF,TGCAGTGCTAGAGATTCGACAGGGGATAACGAGCAGTACTTC,TRBJ2-7,TRBV20-1,TRBD1,-
CASSLYGGGGANVLTF,TGTGCCAGCAGCTTGTACGGGGGTGGTGGGGCCAACGTCCTGACTTTC,TRBJ2-6,TRBV5-6,-,many
CASSLQVGKGYTF,TGTGCCAGCAGCCTCCAGGTCGGGAAGGGCTACACCTTC,TRBJ1-2,TRBV9,-,many
CASSFDGTGNYEQYF,TGTGCCAGCAGCTTCGACGGGACAGGAAACTACGAGCAGTACTTC,TRBJ2-7,TRBV7-9,TRBD1,-
CAIRDGTGTYEQYF,TGTGCCATCAGGGATGGGACAGGCACCTACGAGCAGTACTTC,TRBJ2-7,TRBV10-3,TRBD1,-
CASSRRPGELFF,TGTGCCAGCAGCAGACGTCCCGGGGAGCTGTTTTTT,TRBJ2-2,TRBV7-9,-,many
CASSGRTGTDPRGPLHF,TGTGCCAGCAGCGGACGAACCGGGACAGACCCGAGGGGACCCCTCCACTTT,TRBJ1-6,TRBV7-9,TRBD1,many
CAISYRGPSTEAFF,TGTGCCATCAGTTACCGGGGGCCGAGCACTGAAGCTTTCTTT,TRBJ1-1,TRBV10-3,-,-
CASSTQGYTGELFF,TGTGCCAGTAGTACGCAGGGTTACACCGGGGAGCTGTTTTTT,TRBJ2-2,TRBV19,-,many
CASSVATVREAEAFF,TGTGCCAGCAGCGTAGCCACCGTGAGAGAGGCTGAAGCTTTCTTT,TRBJ1-1,TRBV9,-,many
CSVDGYSGEQYF,TGCAGCGTTGATGGGTACTCTGGGGAGCAGTACTTC,TRBJ2-7,TRBV29-1,-,many
CSVEERDIYNEQFF,TGCAGCGTTGAAGAAAGGGACATCTACAATGAGCAGTTCTTC,TRBJ2-1,TRBV29-1,-,once
CASSATQGEKLFF,TGTGCCAGCAGCGCGACCCAAGGGGAAAAACTGTTTTTT,TRBJ1-4,TRBV5-4,-,once
CASSDRGYGETQYF,TGTGCCAGCAGTGACAGGGGGTACGGGGAGACCCAGTACTTC,TRBJ2-5,TRBV2,TRBD1,-
CSFSHGVGRKALF,TGCAGCTTTTCTCATGGGGTCGGCAGGAAAGCTTTATTT,TRBJ1-1,TRBV29-1,-,-
CASSPSGRVPEQYF,TGTGCCAGCAGCCCTAGCGGGAGGGTCCCCGAGCAGTACTTC,TRBJ2-7,TRBV2,TRBD2,-
CSASEVTSGGYEQYF,TGCAGTGCTAGTGAGGTGACTAGCGGGGGGTACGAGCAGTACTTC,TRBJ2-7,TRBV20-1,TRBD2,-
CASGSHSGANVLTF,TGTGCCAGCGGCTCTCACTCTGGGGCCAACGTCCTGACTTTC,TRBJ2-6,TRBV25-1,-,-
CATSDLQGPSTGELFF,TGTGCCACCAGTGATTTGCAGGGTCCTAGTACCGGGGAGCTGTTTTTT,TRBJ2-2,TRBV24-1,-,many
CASSWAGGTGELFF,TGTGCCAGCAGTTGGGCAGGGGGCACCGGGGAGCTGTTTTTT,TRBJ2-2,TRBV6-5,TRBD1,few
CASTTQLTHQPQHF,TGTGCCAGCACCACACAACTCACCCATCAGCCCCAGCATTTT,TRBJ1-5,TRBV10-3,-,-
CASSEFLPGRASYEQYF,TGTGCCAGCAGTGAATTTTTGCCAGGGAGGGCCTCCTACGAGCAGTACTTC,TRBJ2-7,TRBV25-1,TRBD2,few
CASSSSGGRTQYF,TGTGCCAGCAGCTCGAGCGGGGGGCGGACCCAGTACTTC,TRBJ2-5,TRBV7-2,TRBD2,-
CSASRGNNSPLHF,TGCAGTGCCAGCAGGGGAAATAATTCACCCCTCCACTTT,TRBJ1-6,TRBV20-1,-,many
CASSLMGRDYGYTF,TGTGCCAGCAGCTTAATGGGCAGGGACTATGGCTACACCTTC,TRBJ1-2,TRBV7-9,-,-
CASSFDRGSTEAFF,TGCGCCAGCAGCTTTGACAGGGGGAGTACTGAAGCTTTCTTT,TRBJ1-1,TRBV5-1,TRBD1,many
CASSEPTDSNQPQHF,TGCGCCAGCAGTGAGCCGACAGATAGCAATCAGCCCCAGCATTTT,TRBJ1-5,TRBV10-2,-,-
CASSMEAADSNQPQHF,TGTGCCAGTAGTATGGAGGCAGCAGATAGCAATCAGCCCCAGCATTTT,TRBJ1-5,TRBV19,-,few
CASSKGQGPVF,TGTGCCAGCAGTAAGGGCCAGGGGCCCGTCTTC,TRBJ1-2,TRBV12-3/TRBV12-4,-,many
CASSSHSGANVLTF,TGTGCCAGCAGTTCGCACTCTGGGGCCAACGTCCTGACTTTC,TRBJ2-6,TRBV12-3/TRBV12-4,-,few
CASSFSRTSAFYEQYF,TGTGCCAGCAGTTTCTCACGGACTAGCGCGTTCTACGAGCAGTACTTC,TRBJ2-7,TRBV6-5,TRBD2,few
CASSIGQASGETQYF,TGTGCCAGTAGTATTGGACAGGCCTCGGGGGAGACCCAGTACTTC,TRBJ2-5,TRBV19,TRBD1,few
CASSPRLDSLYNEQFF,TGTGCCAGCAGTCCCCGACTAGATAGTCTTTACAATGAGCAGTTCTTC,TRBJ2-1,TRBV2,-,-
CSASSPLSDSPLHF,TGCAGTGCCAGCTCACCACTCTCAGACTCACCCCTCCACTTT,TRBJ1-6,TRBV20-1,-,-
CASSWTEDLETQYF,TGTGCCAGCAGTTGGACAGAAGATCTAGAGACCCAGTACTTC,TRBJ2-5,TRBV6-5,-,few
CSARDRSGSWETQYF,TGCAGTGCTAGAGATCGTAGCGGGAGTTGGGAGACCCAGTACTTC,TRBJ2-5,TRBV20-1,TRBD2,many
CASLGVGSGANVLTF,TGTGCCAGCCTGGGGGTGGGATCTGGGGCCAACGTCCTGACTTTC,TRBJ2-6,TRBV7-6,-,many
CATRGLPNTEAIYGYTF,TGTGCCACCAGGGGACTCCCGAACACTGAAGCTATCTATGGCTACACCTTC,TRBJ1-2,TRBV24-1,-,-
CSVGSGGEAFF,TGCAGCGTTGGTTCCGGCGGTGAAGCTTTCTTT,TRBJ1-1,TRBV29-1,-,-
CAGPYEQYF,TGTGCCGGACCCTACGAGCAGTACTTC,TRBJ2-7,TRBV2,-,-
CASSRLPQDRGYTF,TGTGCCAGCAGCCGACTCCCCCAGGATCGTGGCTACACCTTC,TRBJ1-2,TRBV7-2,-,many
CASSVSGNTEAFF,TGCGCCAGCAGTGTTTCGGGGAACACTGAAGCTTTCTTT,TRBJ1-1,TRBV5-1,-,-
CASSGGQGAQETQYF,TGTGCCAGCAGCGGGGGACAGGGGGCACAAGAGACCCAGTACTTC,TRBJ2-5,TRBV11-2,TRBD1,many
CASSSGARQNYGYTF,TGCGCCAGCAGCTCCGGGGCCCGACAGAACTATGGCTACACCTTC,TRBJ1-2,TRBV5-1,-,many
CASSPTSGGAGETQYF,TGTGCCAGCAGCCCGACTAGCGGGGGGGCCGGAGAGACCCAGTACTTC,TRBJ2-5,TRBV7-9,TRBD2,many
CASSQDVSNTEAFF,TGTGCCAGCAGCCAAGATGTCTCGAACACTGAAGCTTTCTTT,TRBJ1-1,TRBV3-1,-,-
CASSQDRFGVQYF,TGCGCCAGCAGCCAAGATAGATTTGGCGTGCAGTACTTC,TRBJ2-7,TRBV4-1,-,-
CASSQETSSGPYGYTF,TGCGCCAGCAGCCAAGAAACGAGTAGTGGGCCCTATGGCTACACCTTC,TRBJ1-2,TRBV4-3,-,many
CSATGTGTGNTF,TGCAGCGCGACCGGGACAGGGACTGGAAACACCTTC,TRBJ1-2,TRBV29-1,TRBD1,-
CASSQVRGQLEANYGYTF,TGTGCCAGCAGCCAAGTTAGGGGACAACTCGAAGCTAACTATGGCTACACCTTC,TRBJ1-2,TRBV25-1,-,-
CSVEDTFGTQYF,TGCAGCGTTGAGGACACGTTTGGGACCCAGTACTTC,TRBJ2-5,TRBV29-1,-,few
CAISDPGPQETQYF,TGTGCCATCAGTGATCCGGGACCCCAAGAGACCCAGTACTTC,TRBJ2-5,TRBV10-3,-,many
CASSQDLRGGSGRAPEQYF,TGCGCCAGCAGCCAAGATTTAAGGGGGGGTAGCGGGAGGGCCCCCGAGCAGTACTTC,TRBJ2-7,TRBV7-2,TRBD2,-
CASSERDRGSNYGYTF,TGCGCCAGCAGTGAGCGGGACAGAGGATCTAACTATGGCTACACCTTC,TRBJ1-2,TRBV10-2,TRBD1,-